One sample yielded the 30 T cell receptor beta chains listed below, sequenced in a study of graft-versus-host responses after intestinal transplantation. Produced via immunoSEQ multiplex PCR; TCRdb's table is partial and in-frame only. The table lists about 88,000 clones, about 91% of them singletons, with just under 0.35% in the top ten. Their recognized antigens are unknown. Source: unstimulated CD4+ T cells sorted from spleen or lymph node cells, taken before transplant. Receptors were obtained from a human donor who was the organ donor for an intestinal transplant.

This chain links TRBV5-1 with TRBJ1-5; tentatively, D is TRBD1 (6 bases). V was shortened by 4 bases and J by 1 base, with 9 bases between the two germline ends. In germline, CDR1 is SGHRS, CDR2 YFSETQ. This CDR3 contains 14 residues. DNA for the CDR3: TGCGCCAGCAGCCCCGGGACAAGCAATCAGCCCCAGCATTTT. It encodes CASSPGTSNQPQHF.

The CDR3 DNA is TGCAGCGGAATAGCGGGAGGGCGTGATACGCAGTATTTT. Its translation is CSGIAGGRDTQYF. The rearrangement links TRBV29-1 to TRBJ2-3; TRBD2 matches at 11 bases. The CDR3 runs 13 residues. The germline gives CDR1 SQVTM, CDR2 ANQGSEA. With V trimmed by 7 bases and J by 6 bases, 6 bases remained unmatched.

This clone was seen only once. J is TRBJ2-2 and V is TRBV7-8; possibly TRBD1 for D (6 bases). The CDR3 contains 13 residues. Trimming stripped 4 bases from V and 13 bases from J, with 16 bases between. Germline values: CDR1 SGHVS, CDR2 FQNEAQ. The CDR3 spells CASSSELGARLFF. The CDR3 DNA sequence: TGTGCCAGCAGCTCGGAGCTGGGGGCGCGGCTGTTTTTT.

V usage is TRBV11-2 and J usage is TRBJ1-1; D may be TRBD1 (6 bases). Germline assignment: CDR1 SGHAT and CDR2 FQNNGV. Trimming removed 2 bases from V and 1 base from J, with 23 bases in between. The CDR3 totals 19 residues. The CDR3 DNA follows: TGTGCCAGCAGCTTATCCCCGCCATTATGGGCACAGGGGAACACTGAAGCTTTCTTT. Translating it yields CASSLSPPLWAQGNTEAFF.

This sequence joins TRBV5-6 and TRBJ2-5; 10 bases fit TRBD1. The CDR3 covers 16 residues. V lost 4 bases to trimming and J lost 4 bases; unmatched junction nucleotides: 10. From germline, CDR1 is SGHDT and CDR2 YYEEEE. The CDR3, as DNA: TGTGCCAGCAGCCCACGGACAGGGGGAGTTGGAGAGACCCAGTACTTC. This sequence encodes CASSPRTGGVGETQYF.

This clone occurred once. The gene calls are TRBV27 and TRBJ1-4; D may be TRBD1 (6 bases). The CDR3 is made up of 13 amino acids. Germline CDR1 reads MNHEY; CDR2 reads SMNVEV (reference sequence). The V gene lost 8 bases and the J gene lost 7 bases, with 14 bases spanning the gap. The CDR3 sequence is CASRDRGTEKLFF. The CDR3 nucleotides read TGTGCCAGCCGGGATAGGGGGACTGAAAAACTGTTTTTT.

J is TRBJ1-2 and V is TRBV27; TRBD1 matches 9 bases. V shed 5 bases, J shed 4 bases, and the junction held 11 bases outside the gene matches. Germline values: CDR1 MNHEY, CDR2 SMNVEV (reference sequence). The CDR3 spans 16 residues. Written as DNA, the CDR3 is TGTGCCAGCAGTCTTAATCCAACAGGGGGCGCCTATGGCTACACCTTC. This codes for CASSLNPTGGAYGYTF.

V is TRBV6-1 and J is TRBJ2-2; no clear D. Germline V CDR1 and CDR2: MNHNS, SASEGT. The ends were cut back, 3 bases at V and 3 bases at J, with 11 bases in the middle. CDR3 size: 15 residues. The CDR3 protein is CASSDISPYTGELFF. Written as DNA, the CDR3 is TGTGCCAGCAGTGATATTAGCCCCTACACCGGGGAGCTGTTTTTT.

In DNA, the CDR3 is TGTGCCAGCAGTGACTACCCACCCTTGGATGAGGAGGGCTACACCTTC. Its protein is CASSDYPPLDEEGYTF. This sequence joins TRBV6-4 and TRBJ1-2; no clear D. The germline gives CDR1 MRHNA, CDR2 SNTAGT. Deletions cut 1 base from V and 8 bases from J, with 20 bases between. This CDR3 comprises 16 residues.

The DNA of the CDR3 is TGTGCCAGCAGCCGCAGTGGACTAGCGGGGGGCCTTAACACAGATACGCAGTATTTT. Residues: CASSRSGLAGGLNTDTQYF. The chain is built from TRBV7-6 and TRBJ2-3; 14 bases match TRBD2. The CDR3 is 19 amino acids. The junction had 12 bases not matched to a gene; V was cut back by 5 bases and J by 2 bases. Per germline, CDR1 SGHVS and CDR2 FNYEAQ.

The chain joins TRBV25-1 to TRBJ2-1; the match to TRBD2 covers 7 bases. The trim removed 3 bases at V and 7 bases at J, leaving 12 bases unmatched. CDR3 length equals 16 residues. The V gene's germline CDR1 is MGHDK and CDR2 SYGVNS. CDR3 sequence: CASSEGTTSRINEQFF. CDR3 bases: TGTGCCAGCAGTGAGGGGACTACAAGCAGGATTAATGAGCAGTTCTTC.

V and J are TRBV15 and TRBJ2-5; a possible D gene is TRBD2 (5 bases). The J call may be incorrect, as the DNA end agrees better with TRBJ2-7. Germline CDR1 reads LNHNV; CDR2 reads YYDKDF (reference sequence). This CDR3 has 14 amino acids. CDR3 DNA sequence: TGTGCCACCAGCAGAAGGACTGGAAGAGACGAGCAGTACTTC. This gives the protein CATSRRTGRDEQYF.

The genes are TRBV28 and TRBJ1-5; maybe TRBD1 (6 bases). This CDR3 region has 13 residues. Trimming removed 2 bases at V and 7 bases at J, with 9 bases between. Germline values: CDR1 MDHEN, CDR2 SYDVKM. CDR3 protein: CASSLMRGQPQHF. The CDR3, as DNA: TGTGCCAGCAGTTTAATGAGGGGGCAGCCCCAGCATTTT.

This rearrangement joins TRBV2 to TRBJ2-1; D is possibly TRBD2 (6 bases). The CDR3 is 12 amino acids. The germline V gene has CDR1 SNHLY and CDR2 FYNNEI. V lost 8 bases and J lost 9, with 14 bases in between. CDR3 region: CASGVAGLEQFF. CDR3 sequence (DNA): TGTGCCAGCGGGGTTGCGGGACTTGAGCAGTTCTTC.

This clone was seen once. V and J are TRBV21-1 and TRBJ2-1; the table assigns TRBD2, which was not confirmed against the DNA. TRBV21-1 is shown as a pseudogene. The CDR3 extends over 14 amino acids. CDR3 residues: CASSKSEESNEQFF. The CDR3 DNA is TGTGCCAGCAGCAAAAGTGAAGAGAGCAATGAGCAGTTCTTC.

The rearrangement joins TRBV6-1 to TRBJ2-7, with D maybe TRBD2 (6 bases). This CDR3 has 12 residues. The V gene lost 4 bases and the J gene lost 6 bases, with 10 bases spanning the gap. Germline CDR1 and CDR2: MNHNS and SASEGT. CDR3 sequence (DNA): TGTGCCAGCAGTGCCGTGGGGGGCGAGCAGTACTTC. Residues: CASSAVGGEQYF.

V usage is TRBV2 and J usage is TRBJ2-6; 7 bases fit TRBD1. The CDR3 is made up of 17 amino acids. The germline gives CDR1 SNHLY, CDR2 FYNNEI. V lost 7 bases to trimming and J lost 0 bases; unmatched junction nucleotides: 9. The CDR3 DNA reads TGTGCCAGCAATCACAGGGGTCGCACCTCTGGGGCCAACGTCCTGACTTTC. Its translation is CASNHRGRTSGANVLTF.

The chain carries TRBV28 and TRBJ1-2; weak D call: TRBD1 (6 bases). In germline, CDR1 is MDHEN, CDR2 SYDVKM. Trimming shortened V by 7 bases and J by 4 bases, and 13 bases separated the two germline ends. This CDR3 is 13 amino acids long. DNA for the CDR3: TGTGCCAGCACAATAGGACAGCCCTATGGCTACACCTTC. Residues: CASTIGQPYGYTF.

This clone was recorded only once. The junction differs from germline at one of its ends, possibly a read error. The CDR3 coding sequence is TGCGCCAGCAGCCATTATTACGGCGGGCAGAACAGGGATTTT. Its translation is CASSHYYGGQNRDF. The V gene is TRBV4-1, the J gene TRBJ2-3; tentatively, D is TRBD1 (6 bases). Germline CDR1 reads MGHRA; CDR2 reads YSYEKL. CDR3 length: 14 amino acids.

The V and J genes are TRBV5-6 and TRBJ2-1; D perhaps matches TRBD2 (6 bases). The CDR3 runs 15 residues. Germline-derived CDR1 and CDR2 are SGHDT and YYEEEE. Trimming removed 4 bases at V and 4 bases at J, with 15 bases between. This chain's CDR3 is CASSGDGSWYNEQFF. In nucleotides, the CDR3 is TGTGCCAGCAGCGGGGACGGGAGTTGGTACAATGAGCAGTTCTTC. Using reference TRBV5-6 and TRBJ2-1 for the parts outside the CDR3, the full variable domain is DAGVTQSPTHLIKTRGQQVTLRCSPKSGHDTVSWYQQALGQGPQFIFQYYEEEERQRGNFPDRFSGHQFPNYSSELNVNALLLGDSALYLCASSGDGSWYNEQFFGPGTRLTVL.

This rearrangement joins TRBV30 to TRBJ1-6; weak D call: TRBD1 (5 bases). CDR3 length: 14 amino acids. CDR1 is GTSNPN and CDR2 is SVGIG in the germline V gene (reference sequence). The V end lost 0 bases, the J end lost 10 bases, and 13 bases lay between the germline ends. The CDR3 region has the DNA TGTGCCTGGAGTGTACACAGGAATGGGTCACCCCTCCACTTT. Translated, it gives CAWSVHRNGSPLHF.

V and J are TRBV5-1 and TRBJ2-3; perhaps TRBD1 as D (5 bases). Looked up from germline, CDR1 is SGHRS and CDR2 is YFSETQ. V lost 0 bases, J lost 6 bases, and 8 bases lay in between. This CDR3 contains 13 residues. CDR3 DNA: TGCGCCAGCAGCTTGGAGGGGCGGGATACGCAGTATTTT. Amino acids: CASSLEGRDTQYF.

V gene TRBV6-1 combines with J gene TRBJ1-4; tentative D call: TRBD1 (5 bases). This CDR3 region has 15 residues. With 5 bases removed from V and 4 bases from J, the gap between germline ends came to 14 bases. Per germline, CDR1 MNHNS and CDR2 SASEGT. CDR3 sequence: CASSRQPLFNEKLFF. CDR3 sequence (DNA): TGTGCCAGCAGTCGACAGCCCCTTTTTAATGAAAAACTGTTTTTT.

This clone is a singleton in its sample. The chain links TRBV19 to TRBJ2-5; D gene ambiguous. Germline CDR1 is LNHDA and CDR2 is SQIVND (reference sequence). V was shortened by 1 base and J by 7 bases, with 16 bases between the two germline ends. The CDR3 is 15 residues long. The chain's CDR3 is CASSIGSSQPVTQYF. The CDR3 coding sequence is TGTGCCAGTAGTATAGGGAGCTCGCAACCGGTGACCCAGTACTTC.

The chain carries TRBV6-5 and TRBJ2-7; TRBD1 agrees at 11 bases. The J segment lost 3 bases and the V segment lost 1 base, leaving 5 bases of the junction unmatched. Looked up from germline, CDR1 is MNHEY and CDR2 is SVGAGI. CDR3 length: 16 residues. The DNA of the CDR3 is TGTGCCAGCAGTTACTTATCAGGGACAGGGGGCTACGAGCAGTACTTC. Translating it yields CASSYLSGTGGYEQYF.

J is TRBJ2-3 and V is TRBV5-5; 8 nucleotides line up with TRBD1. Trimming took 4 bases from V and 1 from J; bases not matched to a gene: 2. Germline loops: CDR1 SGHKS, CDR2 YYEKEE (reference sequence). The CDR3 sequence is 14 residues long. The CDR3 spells CASSPGQGTDTQYF. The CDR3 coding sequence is TGTGCCAGCAGCCCGGGACAGGGCACAGATACGCAGTATTTT.

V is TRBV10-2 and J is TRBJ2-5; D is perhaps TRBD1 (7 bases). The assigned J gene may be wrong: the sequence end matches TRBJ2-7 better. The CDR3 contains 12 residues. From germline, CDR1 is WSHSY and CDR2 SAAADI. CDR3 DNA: TGCGCCAGCGCGGGACAGCGCGACGAGCAGTACTTC. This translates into CASAGQRDEQYF.

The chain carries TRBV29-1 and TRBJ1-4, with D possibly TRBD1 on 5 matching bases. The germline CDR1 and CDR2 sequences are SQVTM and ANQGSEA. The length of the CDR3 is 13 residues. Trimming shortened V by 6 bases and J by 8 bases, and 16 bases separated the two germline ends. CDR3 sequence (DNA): TGCAGCGTCGGGGGGAGGTTTGGAGAAAAACTGTTTTTT. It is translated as CSVGGRFGEKLFF.

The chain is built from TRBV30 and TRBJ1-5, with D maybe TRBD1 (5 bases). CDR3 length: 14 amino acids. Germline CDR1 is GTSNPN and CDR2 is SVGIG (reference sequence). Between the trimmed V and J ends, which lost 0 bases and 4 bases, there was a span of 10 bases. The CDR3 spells CAWSVQATNQPQHF. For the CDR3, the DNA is TGTGCCTGGAGTGTACAGGCAACTAATCAGCCCCAGCATTTT.

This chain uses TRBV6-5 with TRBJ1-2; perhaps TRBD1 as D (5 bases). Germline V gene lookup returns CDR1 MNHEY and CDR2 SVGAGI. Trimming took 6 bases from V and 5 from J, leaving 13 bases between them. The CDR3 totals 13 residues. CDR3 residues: CASSRLDSYGYTF. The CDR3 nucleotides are TGTGCCAGCAGCAGACTCGACAGTTATGGCTACACCTTC.